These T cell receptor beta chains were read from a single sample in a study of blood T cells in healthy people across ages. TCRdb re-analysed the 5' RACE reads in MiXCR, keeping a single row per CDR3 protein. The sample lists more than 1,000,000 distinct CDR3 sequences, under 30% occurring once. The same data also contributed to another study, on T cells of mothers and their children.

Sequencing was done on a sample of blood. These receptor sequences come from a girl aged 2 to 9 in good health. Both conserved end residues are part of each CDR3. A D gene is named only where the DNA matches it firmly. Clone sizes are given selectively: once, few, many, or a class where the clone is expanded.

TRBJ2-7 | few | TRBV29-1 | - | CSVEVRGVEQYF | TGCAGCGTTGAGGTTAGAGGGGTCGAGCAGTACTTC
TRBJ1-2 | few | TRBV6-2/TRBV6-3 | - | CASSYSAYGYTF | TGTGCCAGCAGTTACTCCGCGTATGGCTACACCTTC
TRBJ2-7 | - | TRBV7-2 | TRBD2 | CASSFRRGLAGGGEQYF | TGTGCCAGCAGCTTCCGCAGGGGGTTAGCGGGAGGAGGAGAGCAGTACTTC
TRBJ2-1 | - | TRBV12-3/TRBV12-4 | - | CASSSEGAVVYNEQFF | TGTGCCAGCAGTTCCGAGGGAGCGGTCGTCTACAATGAGCAGTTCTTC
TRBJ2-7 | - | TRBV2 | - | CASSPSGYLSYEQYF | TGTGCCAGCAGTCCCTCCGGCTATTTATCCTACGAGCAGTACTTC
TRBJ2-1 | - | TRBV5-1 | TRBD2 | CASSFLPAGPNEQFF | TGCGCCAGCAGCTTCTTGCCAGCGGGGCCTAATGAGCAGTTCTTC
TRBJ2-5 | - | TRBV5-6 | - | CASSLRTTTRSQETQYF | TGTGCCAGCAGCTTGAGGACAACTACACGGTCCCAAGAGACCCAGTACTTC
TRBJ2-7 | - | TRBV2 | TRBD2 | CASTEGSSGIYEQYF | TGTGCCAGCACCGAAGGGAGTAGCGGGATATACGAGCAGTACTTC
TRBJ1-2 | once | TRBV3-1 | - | CASSRETGSYGYTF | TGTGCCAGCAGCAGGGAGACAGGCTCCTATGGCTACACCTTC
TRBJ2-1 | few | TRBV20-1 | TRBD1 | CRVPQGKEQFF | TGCAGGGTCCCACAGGGGAAGGAGCAGTTCTTC
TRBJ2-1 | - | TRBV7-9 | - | CASSYSEQFF | TGTGCCAGCAGCTATTCTGAGCAGTTCTTC
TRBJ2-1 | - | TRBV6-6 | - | CASSYTTGRAYNEQFF | TGTGCCAGCAGTTACACGACAGGGAGGGCCTACAATGAGCAGTTCTTC
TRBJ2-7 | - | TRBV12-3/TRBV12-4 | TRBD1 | CASSPVGQGSIYEQYF | TGTGCCAGCAGTCCCGTAGGACAGGGGAGTATCTACGAGCAGTACTTC
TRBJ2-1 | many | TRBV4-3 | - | CASSLGRGRYEQFF | TGCGCCAGCAGCCTGGGCAGGGGGAGGTATGAGCAGTTCTTC
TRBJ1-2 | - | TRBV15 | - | CATSGTKTYGYTF | TGTGCCACCAGCGGTACGAAGACTTATGGCTACACCTTC
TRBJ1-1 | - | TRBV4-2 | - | CASSQDPGRGEAFF | TGTGCCAGCAGCCAAGATCCAGGGAGGGGTGAAGCTTTCTTT
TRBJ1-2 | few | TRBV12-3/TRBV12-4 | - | CASSFTLEGGYTF | TGTGCCAGCAGTTTCACCCTGGAGGGTGGCTACACCTTC
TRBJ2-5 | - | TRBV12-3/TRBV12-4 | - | CASSPSVPLETQYF | TGTGCCAGCAGTCCATCAGTTCCCCTGGAGACCCAGTACTTC
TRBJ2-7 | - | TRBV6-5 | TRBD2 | CASSYSSASGSQQYF | TGTGCCAGCAGTTACTCGTCTGCTAGCGGGAGTCAGCAGTACTTC
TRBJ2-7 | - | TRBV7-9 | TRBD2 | CASTPHPGTSAVYEQYF | TGTGCCAGCACCCCGCACCCCGGGACTAGCGCGGTCTACGAGCAGTACTTC
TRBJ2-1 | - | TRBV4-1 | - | CASSQEVGGRTPYNEQFF | TGCGCCAGCAGCCAAGAGGTAGGGGGGAGAACCCCCTACAATGAGCAGTTCTTC
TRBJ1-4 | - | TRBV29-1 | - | CSVGGYGEKLFF | TGCAGCGTTGGGGGCTATGGGGAAAAACTGTTTTTT
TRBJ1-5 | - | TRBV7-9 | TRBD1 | CASSLGTGGTMEFQPQHF | TGTGCCAGCAGCTTGGGGACAGGGGGAACTATGGAGTTTCAGCCCCAGCATTTT
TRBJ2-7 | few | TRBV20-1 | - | CSALLARDISYEQYF | TGCAGTGCTTTACTCGCACGGGACATCTCCTACGAGCAGTACTTC
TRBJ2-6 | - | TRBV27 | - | CASSPLLTGTGANVLTF | TGTGCCAGCAGTCCCCTCTTAACAGGGACTGGGGCCAACGTCCTGACTTTC
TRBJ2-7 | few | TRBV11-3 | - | CASSVRNTYEQYF | TGTGCCAGCAGCGTCCGTAACACCTACGAGCAGTACTTC
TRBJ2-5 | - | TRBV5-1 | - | CASSSQSGARETQYF | TGCGCCAGCAGCTCCCAGTCGGGGGCGAGGGAGACCCAGTACTTC
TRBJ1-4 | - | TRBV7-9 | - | CASSLQLSDEKLFF | TGTGCCAGCAGTCTACAACTATCGGATGAAAAACTGTTTTTT
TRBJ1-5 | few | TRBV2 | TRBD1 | CASSPGGANQPQHF | TGTGCCAGCAGCCCAGGGGGTGCCAATCAGCCCCAGCATTTT
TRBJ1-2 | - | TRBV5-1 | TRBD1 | CASSWPRTGDGYTF | TGCGCCAGCAGCTGGCCCCGGACAGGGGACGGCTACACCTTC
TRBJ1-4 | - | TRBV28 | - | CASSQGTNNEKLFF | TGTGCCAGCAGTCAAGGGACCAATAATGAAAAACTGTTTTTT
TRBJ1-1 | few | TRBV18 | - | CASSLGQFSSLNTEAFF | TGTGCCAGCTCCCTGGGACAATTCTCGTCTTTGAACACTGAAGCTTTCTTT
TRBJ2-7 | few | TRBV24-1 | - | CATSDHSRSIYEQYF | TGTGCCACCAGTGACCATAGTAGGTCGATATACGAGCAGTACTTC
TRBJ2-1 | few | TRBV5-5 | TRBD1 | CASSPDRSSYNEQFF | TGTGCCAGCAGCCCGGACAGGAGCTCCTACAATGAGCAGTTCTTC
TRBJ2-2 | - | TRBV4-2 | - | CASSQELGLYTGELFF | TGTGCCAGCAGCCAAGAATTAGGACTATACACCGGGGAGCTGTTTTTT
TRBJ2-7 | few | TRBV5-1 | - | CASSLGPGDEYYEQYF | TGCGCCAGCAGCTTGGGGCCAGGGGATGAGTACTACGAGCAGTACTTC
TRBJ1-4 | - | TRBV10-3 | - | CAISETGTVATNEKLFF | TGTGCCATCAGTGAGACGGGGACGGTTGCAACTAATGAAAAACTGTTTTTT
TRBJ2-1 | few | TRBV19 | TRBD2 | CASSTDRTSGYNEQFF | TGTGCCAGTAGTACGGACCGGACTAGCGGCTACAATGAGCAGTTCTTC
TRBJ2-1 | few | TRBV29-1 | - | CSVEGFFDLGYNEQFF | TGCAGCGTTGAAGGCTTCTTTGACCTGGGCTACAATGAGCAGTTCTTC
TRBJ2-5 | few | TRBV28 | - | CASRPQGRLQTQYF | TGTGCCAGCAGACCACAGGGTCGCCTTCAGACCCAGTACTTC
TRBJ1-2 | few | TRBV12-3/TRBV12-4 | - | CASSLSEEGYTF | TGTGCCAGCAGTTTATCAGAGGAGGGCTACACCTTC
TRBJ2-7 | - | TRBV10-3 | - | CAISEPRGRGAYEQYF | TGTGCCATCAGTGAGCCGAGGGGCCGGGGAGCCTACGAGCAGTACTTC
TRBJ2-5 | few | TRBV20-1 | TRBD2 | CSATPGLAGGRETQYF | TGCAGTGCGACGCCGGGACTAGCGGGAGGGCGGGAGACCCAGTACTTC
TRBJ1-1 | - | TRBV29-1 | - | CSGGTFGGQAFF | TGCAGCGGGGGGACCTTTGGGGGGCAAGCTTTCTTT
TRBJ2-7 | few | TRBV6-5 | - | CASSYSQGGYYEQYF | TGTGCCAGCAGTTACTCTCAGGGGGGTTACTACGAGCAGTACTTC
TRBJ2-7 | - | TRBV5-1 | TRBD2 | CASSSSGRKDSEQYF | TGCGCCAGCAGCTCGAGCGGGAGGAAGGATTCCGAGCAGTACTTC
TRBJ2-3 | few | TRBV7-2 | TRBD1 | CATTWTGGTDTQYF | TGTGCCACCACGTGGACAGGGGGGACAGATACGCAGTATTTT